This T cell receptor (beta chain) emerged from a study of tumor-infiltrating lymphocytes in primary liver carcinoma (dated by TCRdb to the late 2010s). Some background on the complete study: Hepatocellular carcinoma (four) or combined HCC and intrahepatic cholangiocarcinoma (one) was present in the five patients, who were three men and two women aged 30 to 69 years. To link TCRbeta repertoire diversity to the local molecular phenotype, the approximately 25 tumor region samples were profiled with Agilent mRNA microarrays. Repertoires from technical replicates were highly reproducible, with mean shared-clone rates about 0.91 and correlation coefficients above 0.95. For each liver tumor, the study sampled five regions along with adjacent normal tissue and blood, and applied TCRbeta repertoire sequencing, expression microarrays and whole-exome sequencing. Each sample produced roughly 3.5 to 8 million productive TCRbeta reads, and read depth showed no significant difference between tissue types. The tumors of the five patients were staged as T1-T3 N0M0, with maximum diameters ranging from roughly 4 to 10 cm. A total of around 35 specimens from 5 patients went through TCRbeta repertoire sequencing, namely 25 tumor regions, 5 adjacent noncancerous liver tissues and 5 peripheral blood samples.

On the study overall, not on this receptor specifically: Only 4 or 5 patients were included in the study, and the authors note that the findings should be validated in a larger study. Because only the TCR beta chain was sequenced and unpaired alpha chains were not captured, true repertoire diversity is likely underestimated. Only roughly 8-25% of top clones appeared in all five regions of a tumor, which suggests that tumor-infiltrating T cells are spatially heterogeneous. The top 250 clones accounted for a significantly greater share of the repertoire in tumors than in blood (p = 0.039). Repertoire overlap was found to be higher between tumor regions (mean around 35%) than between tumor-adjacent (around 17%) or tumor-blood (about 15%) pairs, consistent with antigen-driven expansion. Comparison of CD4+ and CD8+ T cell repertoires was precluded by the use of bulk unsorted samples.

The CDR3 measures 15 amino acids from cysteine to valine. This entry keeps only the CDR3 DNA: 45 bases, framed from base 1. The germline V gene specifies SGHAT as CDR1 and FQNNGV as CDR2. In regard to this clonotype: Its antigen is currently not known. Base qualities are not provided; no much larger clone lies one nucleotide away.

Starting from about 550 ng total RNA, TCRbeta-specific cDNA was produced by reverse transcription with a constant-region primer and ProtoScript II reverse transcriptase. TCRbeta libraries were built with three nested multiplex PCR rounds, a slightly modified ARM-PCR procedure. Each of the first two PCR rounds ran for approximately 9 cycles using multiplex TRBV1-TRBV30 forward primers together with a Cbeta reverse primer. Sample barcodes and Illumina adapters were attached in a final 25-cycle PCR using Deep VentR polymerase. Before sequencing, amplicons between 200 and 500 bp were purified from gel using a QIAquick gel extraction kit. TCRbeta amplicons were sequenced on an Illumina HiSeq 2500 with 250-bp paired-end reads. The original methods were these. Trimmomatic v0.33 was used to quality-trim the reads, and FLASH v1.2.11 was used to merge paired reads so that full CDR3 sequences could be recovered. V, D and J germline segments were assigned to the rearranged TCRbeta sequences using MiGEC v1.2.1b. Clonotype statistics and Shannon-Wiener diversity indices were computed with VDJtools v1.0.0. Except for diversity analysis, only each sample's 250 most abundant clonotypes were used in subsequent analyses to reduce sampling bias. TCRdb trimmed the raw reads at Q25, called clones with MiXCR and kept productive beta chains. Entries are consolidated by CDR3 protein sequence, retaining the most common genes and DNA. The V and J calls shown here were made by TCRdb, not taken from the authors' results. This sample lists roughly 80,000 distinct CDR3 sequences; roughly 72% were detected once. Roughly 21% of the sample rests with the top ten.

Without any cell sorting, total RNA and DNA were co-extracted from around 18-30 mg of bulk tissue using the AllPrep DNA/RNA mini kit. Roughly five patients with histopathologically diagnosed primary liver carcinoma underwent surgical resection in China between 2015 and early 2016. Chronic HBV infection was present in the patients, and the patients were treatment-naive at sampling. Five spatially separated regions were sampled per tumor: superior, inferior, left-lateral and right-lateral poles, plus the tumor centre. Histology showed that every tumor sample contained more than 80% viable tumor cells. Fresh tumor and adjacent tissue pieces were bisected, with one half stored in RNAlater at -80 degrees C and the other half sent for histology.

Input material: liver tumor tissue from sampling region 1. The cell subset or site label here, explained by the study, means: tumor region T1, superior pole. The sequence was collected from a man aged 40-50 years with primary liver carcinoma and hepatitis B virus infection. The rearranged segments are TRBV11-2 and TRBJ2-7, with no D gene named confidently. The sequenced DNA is TGTGCCAGCAGCCTATCTGTTGGAATATCCTACGAGCAGTATGTC. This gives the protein CASSLSVGISYEQYV.